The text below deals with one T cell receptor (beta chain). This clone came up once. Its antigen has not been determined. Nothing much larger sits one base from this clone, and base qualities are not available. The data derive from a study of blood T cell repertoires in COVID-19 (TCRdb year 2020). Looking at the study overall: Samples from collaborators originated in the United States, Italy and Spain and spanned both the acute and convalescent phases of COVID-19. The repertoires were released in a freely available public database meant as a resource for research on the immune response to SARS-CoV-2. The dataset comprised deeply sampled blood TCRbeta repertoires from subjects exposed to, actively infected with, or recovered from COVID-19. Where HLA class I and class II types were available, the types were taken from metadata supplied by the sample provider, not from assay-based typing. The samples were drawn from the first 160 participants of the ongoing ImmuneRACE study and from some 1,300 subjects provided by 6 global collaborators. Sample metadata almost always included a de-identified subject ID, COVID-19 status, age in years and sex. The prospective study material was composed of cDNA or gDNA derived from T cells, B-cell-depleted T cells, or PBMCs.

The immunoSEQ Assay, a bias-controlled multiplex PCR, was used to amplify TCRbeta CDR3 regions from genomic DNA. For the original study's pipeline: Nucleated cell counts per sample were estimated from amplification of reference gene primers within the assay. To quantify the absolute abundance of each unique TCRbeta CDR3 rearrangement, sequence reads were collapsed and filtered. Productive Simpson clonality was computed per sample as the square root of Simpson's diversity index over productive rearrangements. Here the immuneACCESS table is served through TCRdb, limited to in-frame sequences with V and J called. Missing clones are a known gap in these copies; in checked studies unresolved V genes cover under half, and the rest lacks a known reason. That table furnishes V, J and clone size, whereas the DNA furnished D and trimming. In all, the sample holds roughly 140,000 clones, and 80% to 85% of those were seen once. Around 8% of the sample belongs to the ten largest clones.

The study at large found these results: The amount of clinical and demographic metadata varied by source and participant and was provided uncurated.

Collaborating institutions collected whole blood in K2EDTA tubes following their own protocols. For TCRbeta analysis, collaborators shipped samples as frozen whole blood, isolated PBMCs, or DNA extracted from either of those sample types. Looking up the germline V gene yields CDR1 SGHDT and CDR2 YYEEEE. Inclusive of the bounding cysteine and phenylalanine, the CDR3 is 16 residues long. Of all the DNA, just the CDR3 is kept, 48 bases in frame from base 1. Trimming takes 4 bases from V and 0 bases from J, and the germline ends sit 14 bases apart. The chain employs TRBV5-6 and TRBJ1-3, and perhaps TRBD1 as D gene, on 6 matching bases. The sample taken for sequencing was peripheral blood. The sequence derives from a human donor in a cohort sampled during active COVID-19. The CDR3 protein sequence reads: CASSHRTAYSGNTIYF. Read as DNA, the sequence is TGTGCCAGCAGCCACAGGACAGCGTACTCTGGAAACACCATATATTTT.